The 26 T cell receptor beta chains below were found in one sample sequenced in a study of OX40 agonist ivuxolimab in advanced cancers. Clones were read by immunoSEQ multiplex PCR, and TCRdb kept only the in-frame ones, dropping some. The table has 55,000 to 75,000 clones, just under 85% seen once; the top ten hold under 6%. Specimen: CD4+ or CD8+ T cells sorted from blood, collected in a trial of the OX40 agonist ivuxolimab. The receptors originated from an adult with an advanced solid tumor such as melanoma, head and neck, liver or kidney cancer.

This rearrangement joins TRBV2 to TRBJ2-1; possibly TRBD1 for D (6 bases). V lost 6 bases and J lost 4, with 10 bases in between. Per the germline V gene, CDR1 is SNHLY and CDR2 is FYNNEI. The CDR3 runs 13 residues. For the CDR3, the DNA is TGTGCCAGCAGCTACAGGGCTTACAATGAGCAGTTCTTC. Protein product: CASSYRAYNEQFF.

The V call is TRBV4-2, the J call TRBJ2-4, with D maybe TRBD1 (7 bases). This CDR3 region has 15 residues. V dropped 5 bases and J dropped 8 bases, with 19 bases sitting between them. The germline V gene has CDR1 LGHNA and CDR2 YNFKEQ. CDR3 sequence: CASSLRAGGLDIQYF. The DNA of the CDR3 is TGTGCCAGCAGCTTGAGGGCAGGGGGGTTGGACATTCAGTACTTC.

This chain joins TRBV9 and TRBJ2-2, with 10 bases lining up with TRBD2. Germline trimming cut 4 bases from V and 7 bases from J; bases unmatched to any gene: 10. This CDR3 comprises 16 residues. The germline V gene has CDR1 SGDLS and CDR2 YYNGEE. The CDR3 sequence: CASSLPSGGGFGELFF. The CDR3 DNA sequence: TGTGCCAGCAGCCTCCCGAGCGGGGGGGGTTTCGGGGAGCTGTTTTTT.

This chain links TRBV6-1 with TRBJ1-4; tentative D call: TRBD1 (5 bases). Per germline, CDR1 MNHNS and CDR2 SASEGT. V dropped 3 bases and J dropped 5 bases, with 7 bases sitting between them. CDR3 length: 13 residues. DNA of the CDR3: TGTGCCAGCAGTGATTACAGGAATGAAAAACTGTTTTTT. Translation gives CASSDYRNEKLFF.

This chain joins TRBV6-4 and TRBJ2-2, with D possibly matching TRBD2 (5 bases). The germline V gene has CDR1 MRHNA and CDR2 SNTAGT. Trimming removed 7 bases at V and 9 bases at J, with 12 bases between. This CDR3 has 12 amino acids. This CDR3 is CASTPRGRELFF. The CDR3 DNA is TGTGCCAGCACCCCTCGCGGGCGGGAGCTGTTTTTT.

The chain is built from TRBV19 and TRBJ1-1, with D uncertain. CDR1 is LNHDA, CDR2 SQIVND, per germline (reference sequence). Deletions cut 6 bases from V and 0 bases from J, with 8 bases between. The CDR3 loop spans 13 amino acids. CDR3 amino acids: CASSRAVNTEAFF. For the CDR3, the DNA is TGTGCCAGTAGCCGAGCGGTGAACACTGAAGCTTTCTTT.

The chain is built from TRBV29-1 and TRBJ2-5; D is unclear. V lost 7 bases and J 4 bases, leaving 7 bases between the germline ends. CDR1 SQVTM and CDR2 ANQGSEA come from the germline V gene. The CDR3 extends over 10 amino acids. The CDR3 bases are TGCAGCGGGGGTGCAGAGACCCAGTACTTC. It yields the protein CSGGAETQYF.

The gene calls are TRBV25-1 and TRBJ2-5; TRBD1 is a possible D gene (6 bases). V lost 7 bases and J lost 3, with 27 bases in between. The CDR3 extends over 18 amino acids. Germline lookup yields CDR1 MGHDK and CDR2 SYGVNS. CDR3 protein: CASTPRDKGRGSKETQYF. The CDR3 bases are TGTGCCAGCACCCCCCGGGACAAGGGAAGGGGGTCCAAAGAGACCCAGTACTTC.

This rearrangement joins TRBV28 to TRBJ2-2; a possible D gene is TRBD2 (5 bases). There are 14 residues in the CDR3. Germline V CDR1 and CDR2: MDHEN, SYDVKM. The V and J ends lost 5 bases and 6 bases respectively, with 13 bases between them. CDR3 residues: CASSRVMGAGELFF. The CDR3 DNA follows: TGTGCCAGCAGTAGGGTTATGGGAGCCGGGGAGCTGTTTTTT.

This clone was found a few times. This sequence joins TRBV18 and TRBJ1-1; TRBD1 aligns across 7 bases. J gave up 7 bases and V 6 bases, and 14 bases lay outside the gene matches. The CDR3 length is 15 residues. Per germline, CDR1 KGHSH and CDR2 LQKENI. CDR3 in DNA: TGTGCCAGCTCCCCGGCCGACAGGGCCGATTTTGAAGCTTTCTTT. It translates to CASSPADRADFEAFF.

This chain joins TRBV7-3 and TRBJ2-3; D gene ambiguous. Germline CDR1 is SGHTA and CDR2 is FQGTGA. CDR3 length equals 19 residues. V dropped 3 bases and J dropped 0 bases, with 22 bases sitting between them. This CDR3 is CASSFDHEMQLTSTDTQYF. The CDR3 DNA reads TGTGCCAGCAGCTTCGACCATGAGATGCAACTTACTAGCACAGATACGCAGTATTTT.

The chain couples TRBV5-1 to TRBJ2-7; unclear D gene. Per the germline V gene, CDR1 is SGHRS and CDR2 is YFSETQ. The CDR3 runs 15 residues. The germline V and J ends were trimmed by 0 bases and 3 bases, with 13 bases remaining between them. The CDR3 region is CASSLGAGLGYEQYF. CDR3 DNA: TGCGCCAGCAGCTTGGGCGCAGGCCTCGGCTACGAGCAGTACTTC.

This clone is a singleton in its sample. Other DNA sequences in this specimen translate into the identical CDR3. The genes are TRBV4-1 and TRBJ2-7, with a possible D match to TRBD1 (6 bases). The CDR3 extends over 16 amino acids. V was trimmed by 0 bases and J by 3 bases, leaving 15 bases between them. Germline V gives CDR1 MGHRA, CDR2 YSYEKL. This CDR3 reads CASSQEFRGSRYEQYV. CDR3 nucleotide sequence: TGCGCCAGCAGCCAAGAATTCAGGGGATCTCGCTACGAGCAGTACGTC.

V usage is TRBV4-1 and J usage is TRBJ1-1; 12 positions agree with TRBD1. The trim removed 2 bases at V and 0 bases at J, leaving 13 bases unmatched. Germline V gene data show CDR1 as MGHRA and CDR2 as YSYEKL. The CDR3 has 20 residues. CDR3 loop: CASSQRVPGQGAGVNTEAFF. Written as DNA, the CDR3 is TGCGCCAGCAGCCAACGAGTCCCGGGACAGGGGGCTGGGGTGAACACTGAAGCTTTCTTT.

This chain links TRBV7-2 with TRBJ1-2, with D perhaps TRBD1 (5 bases). Per the germline V gene, CDR1 is SGHTA and CDR2 is FQGNSA. The CDR3 totals 12 residues. V was trimmed by 10 bases and J by 4 bases, leaving 13 bases between them. CDR3 region: CATQGDRYGYTF. In DNA form, the CDR3 reads TGTGCCACTCAGGGTGACCGCTATGGCTACACCTTC.

The V call is TRBV29-1, the J call TRBJ2-3, with TRBD2 matching over 13 bases. This CDR3 has 16 residues. The trim removed 4 bases at V and 8 bases at J, leaving 12 bases unmatched. Germline V CDR1 and CDR2: SQVTM, ANQGSEA. CDR3 DNA sequence: TGCAGCGTTGTTTCCGGGACTAGCGGGGCGGGAGGTACGCAGTATTTT. It codes for CSVVSGTSGAGGTQYF.

The rearrangement uses TRBV7-8 and TRBJ1-1; TRBD1 matches at 7 bases. Germline V gene sequence: CDR1 SGHVS, CDR2 FQNEAQ. After removal of 5 bases from V and 4 bases from J, the junction contained 10 bases not matched to a gene. The CDR3 covers 15 residues. Written as DNA, the CDR3 is TGTGCCAGCAGCCCCCAGACAGGGCGGGGCACTGAAGCTTTCTTT. Its protein is CASSPQTGRGTEAFF.

V gene TRBV5-1 combines with J gene TRBJ1-1; tentatively, D is TRBD1 (5 bases). The CDR3 has 14 residues. CDR1 is SGHRS and CDR2 is YFSETQ in the germline V gene. V lost 5 bases to trimming and J lost 1 base, with 12 bases between them. Written as DNA, the CDR3 is TGCGCCAGCAGTCGGGACGGCGGGAACACTGAAGCTTTCTTT. Protein product: CASSRDGGNTEAFF.

This rearrangement joins TRBV19 to TRBJ2-6; 9 bases fit TRBD1. Trimming at V came to 5 bases and at J to 0 bases, leaving 8 bases not matched to a gene. Germline V gene lookup returns CDR1 LNHDA and CDR2 SQIVND (reference sequence). This CDR3 has 18 amino acids. For the CDR3, the DNA is TGTGCCAGTAGTCCTAGGACAGGGGAGCGCTCTGGGGCCAACGTCCTGACTTTC. This translates into CASSPRTGERSGANVLTF.

The genes are TRBV14 and TRBJ2-1; 11 bases are a match to TRBD2. Germline CDR1 is SGHDN and CDR2 is FVKESK. V was clipped by 4 bases and J by 8 bases; unmatched bases: 10. The CDR3 is made up of 16 amino acids. Here the CDR3 DNA reads TGTGCCAGCAGCCCCCAACTAGCGGGAGCTCTGTATGAGCAGTTCTTC. Translating it yields CASSPQLAGALYEQFF.

The rearrangement uses TRBV27 and TRBJ2-3; a weak D match, TRBD1 (5 bases). CDR1 and CDR2 from the germline V gene are MNHEY and SMNVEV (reference sequence). With 6 bases removed from V and 0 bases from J, the gap between germline ends came to 16 bases. The CDR3 loop spans 16 amino acids. The CDR3 reads CASRQAWGLSTDTQYF. In DNA form, the CDR3 reads TGTGCCAGCAGGCAAGCGTGGGGCCTTAGCACAGATACGCAGTATTTT.

The rearrangement joins TRBV5-1 to TRBJ1-6; 8 positions match TRBD1. There are 16 residues in the CDR3. Trimming at V came to 4 bases and at J to 7 bases, leaving 10 bases not matched to a gene. In germline, CDR1 is SGHRS, CDR2 YFSETQ. The DNA of the CDR3 is TGCGCCAGCAGCCCGTCCGGGACAGGTGACAATTCACCCCTCCACTTT. Amino acids: CASSPSGTGDNSPLHF.

The CDR3 bases are TGTGCCAGTAGTATGCAGCGGGGCAATCAGCCCCAGCATTTT. Translation gives CASSMQRGNQPQHF. The genes are TRBV19 and TRBJ1-5; D not resolved. V gave up 3 bases and J gave up 2 bases, with 8 bases separating them. CDR1 is LNHDA, CDR2 SQIVND, per germline (reference sequence). This CDR3 spans 14 amino acids.

The gene calls are TRBV19 and TRBJ1-1, with TRBD1 identical over 10 bases. CDR1 LNHDA and CDR2 SQIVND come from the germline V gene (reference sequence). CDR3 length: 17 residues. V lost 4 bases to trimming and J lost 1 base; unmatched junction nucleotides: 9. The CDR3 loop reads CASSTMDRGLRNTEAFF. The CDR3 bases are TGTGCCAGTAGTACGATGGACAGGGGGTTGAGGAACACTGAAGCTTTCTTT.

The V gene is TRBV5-1, the J gene TRBJ1-3; D might be TRBD1 (6 bases). CDR1 SGHRS and CDR2 YFSETQ come from the germline V gene. CDR3 length: 15 residues. Trimming cost V 1 base and J 4 bases, with 12 bases left between them. DNA for the CDR3: TGCGCCAGCAGCTTGTCAGGGGTGGAGGGAAACACCATATATTTT. Protein product: CASSLSGVEGNTIYF. Filled out from reference TRBV5-1 and TRBJ1-3, the complete variable domain reads KAGVTQTPRYLIKTRGQQVTLSCSPISGHRSVSWYQQTPGQGLQFLFEYFSETQRNKGNFPGRFSGRQFSNSRSEMNVSTLELGDSALYLCASSLSGVEGNTIYFGEGSWLTVV.

This clone has just a few counts. The chain has TRBV7-8 and TRBJ2-3; 9 bases fit TRBD1. Germline V lookup: CDR1 SGHVS, CDR2 FQNEAQ. This CDR3 comprises 16 residues. V dropped 5 bases and J dropped 2; count of bases not matched to a gene: 8. The CDR3 is CASSRSDRGNTDTQYF. CDR3 sequence (DNA): TGTGCCAGCAGCCGATCCGACAGGGGGAACACAGATACGCAGTATTTT.